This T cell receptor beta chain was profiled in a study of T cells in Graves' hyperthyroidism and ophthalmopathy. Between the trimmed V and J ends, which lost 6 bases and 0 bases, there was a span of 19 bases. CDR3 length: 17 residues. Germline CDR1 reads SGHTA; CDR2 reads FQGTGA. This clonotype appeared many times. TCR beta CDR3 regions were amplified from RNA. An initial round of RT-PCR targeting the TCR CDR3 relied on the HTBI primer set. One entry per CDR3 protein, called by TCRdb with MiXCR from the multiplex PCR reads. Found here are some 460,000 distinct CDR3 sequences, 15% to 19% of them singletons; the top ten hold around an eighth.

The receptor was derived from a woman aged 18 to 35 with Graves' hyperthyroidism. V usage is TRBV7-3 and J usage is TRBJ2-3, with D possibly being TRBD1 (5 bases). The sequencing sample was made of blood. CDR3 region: CASSSYPGRPSTDTQYF. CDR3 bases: TGTGCCAGCAGTTCGTATCCAGGGCGGCCTAGCACAGATACGCAGTATTTT.